This TCR beta chain was identified during a study of T-cell memory formation after mild COVID-19. Study context: TCR clusters were mostly confined to one donor each.

With regard to this clonotype: Its antigen remains unknown.

Overall study findings and caveats: Nothing showed for sure that second-wave clones peaking on day 37 were SARS-CoV-2 specific. Cross-reactive memory seemingly joined, as some responding clones were found in pre-infection memory.

TCR alpha and TCR beta cDNA libraries with sample barcodes and UMIs came from 5'RACE using constant-segment primers. TCRdb re-analysed the 5' RACE reads in MiXCR, keeping a single row per CDR3 protein. The table lists about 360,000 distinct CDR3 sequences, about 15% of them singletons. Sequencing was performed on PBMCs or a T cell subset sorted from them (not recorded which). The sequence derives from a man younger than 30 who had mild COVID-19 (a few samples of this study predate the infection). Cell type and time point are not known.

The CDR3 DNA is TGTGCCAGCACTTGGCCGGGACACCCAAAGGAGTACGTC. Translating it yields CASTWPGHPKEYV. The genes are TRBV9 and TRBJ2-7, with a possible D match to TRBD1 (6 bases). This CDR3 region has 13 residues. The germline V and J ends were trimmed by 6 bases and 11 bases, with 21 bases remaining between them. CDR1 SGDLS and CDR2 YYNGEE come from the germline V gene.